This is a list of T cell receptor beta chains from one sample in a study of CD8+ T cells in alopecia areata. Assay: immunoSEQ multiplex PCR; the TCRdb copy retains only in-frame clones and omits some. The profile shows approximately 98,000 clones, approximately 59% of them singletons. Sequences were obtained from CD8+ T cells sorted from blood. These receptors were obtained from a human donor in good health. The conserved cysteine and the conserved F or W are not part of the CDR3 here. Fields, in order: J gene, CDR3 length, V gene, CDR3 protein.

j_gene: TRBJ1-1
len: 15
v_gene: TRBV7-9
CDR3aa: ASSSGGEQSPPAEAF

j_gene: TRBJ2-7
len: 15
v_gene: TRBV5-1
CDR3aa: ASSFPDGTGDIYEQY

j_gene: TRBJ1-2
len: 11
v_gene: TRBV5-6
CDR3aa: ASSLREFYGYT

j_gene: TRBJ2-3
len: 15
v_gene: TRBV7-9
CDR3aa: ASSQTTSGEFSDTQY

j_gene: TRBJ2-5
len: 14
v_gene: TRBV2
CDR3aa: ASLPMGLAAQETQY

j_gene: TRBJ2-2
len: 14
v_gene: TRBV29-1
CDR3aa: SAVSGTSVGTGELF

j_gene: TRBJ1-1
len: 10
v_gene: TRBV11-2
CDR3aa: ASSSGQGKAF

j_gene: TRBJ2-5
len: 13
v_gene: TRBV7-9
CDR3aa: ASSLDPGAQETQY

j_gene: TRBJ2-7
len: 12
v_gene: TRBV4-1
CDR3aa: ASSQAILISEQY

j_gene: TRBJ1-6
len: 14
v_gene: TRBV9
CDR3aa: ASSEWDSSYNSPLH

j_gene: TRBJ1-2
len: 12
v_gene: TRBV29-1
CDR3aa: SVDPMLRPRGYT

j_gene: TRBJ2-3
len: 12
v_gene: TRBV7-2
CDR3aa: ASRGQGVEDTQY

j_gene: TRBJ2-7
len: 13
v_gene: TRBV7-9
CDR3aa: ASSSLGGVGYEQY

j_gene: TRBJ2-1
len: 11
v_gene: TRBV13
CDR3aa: ASSLRGGNEQF

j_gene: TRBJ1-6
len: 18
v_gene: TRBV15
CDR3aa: ATSRGPGQTVVTYNSPLH

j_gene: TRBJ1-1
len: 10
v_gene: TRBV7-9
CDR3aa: ASSKDPVEAF

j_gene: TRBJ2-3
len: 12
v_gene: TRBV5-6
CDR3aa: ASSSGTSIDTQY

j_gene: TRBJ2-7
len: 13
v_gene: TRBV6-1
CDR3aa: ASSISGGRAYEQY

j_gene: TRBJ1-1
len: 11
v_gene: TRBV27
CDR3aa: ASSFGGGTEAF

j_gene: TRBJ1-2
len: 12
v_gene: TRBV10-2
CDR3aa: ASSDIDRLNGYT

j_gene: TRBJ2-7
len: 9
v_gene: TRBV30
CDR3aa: AWSPQEEQY

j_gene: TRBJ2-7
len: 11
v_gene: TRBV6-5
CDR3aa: ASSYLGRYEQY

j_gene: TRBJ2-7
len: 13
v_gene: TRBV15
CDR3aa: ATSKEGTGPYEQY

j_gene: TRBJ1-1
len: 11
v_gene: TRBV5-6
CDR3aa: ASSLYWTLEAF

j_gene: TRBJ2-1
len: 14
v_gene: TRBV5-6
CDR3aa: ASSPDLGALRNEQF

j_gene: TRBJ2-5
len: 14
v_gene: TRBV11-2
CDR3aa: ASSQAPLRDGETQY

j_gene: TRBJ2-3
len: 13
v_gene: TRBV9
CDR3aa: ASSATGGVADTQY

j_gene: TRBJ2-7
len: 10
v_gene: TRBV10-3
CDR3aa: AISELLYEQY

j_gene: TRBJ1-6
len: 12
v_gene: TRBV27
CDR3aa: ASSSHRGNSPLH

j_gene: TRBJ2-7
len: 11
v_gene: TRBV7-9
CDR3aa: ASSRTGGGEQY

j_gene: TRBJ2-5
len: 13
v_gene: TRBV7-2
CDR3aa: ASSPIPGQEETQY

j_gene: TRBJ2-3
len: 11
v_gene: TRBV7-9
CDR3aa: ASSEIGWDTQY

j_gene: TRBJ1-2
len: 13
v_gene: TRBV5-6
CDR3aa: ASSFPYRTNGRYT

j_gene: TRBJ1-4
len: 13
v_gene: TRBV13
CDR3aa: ASSLRGSRNEKLF

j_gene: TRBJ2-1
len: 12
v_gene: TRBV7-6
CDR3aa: ASSPDWDYNEQF

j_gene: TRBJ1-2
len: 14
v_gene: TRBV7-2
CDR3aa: ASSRPPEPSNYGYT

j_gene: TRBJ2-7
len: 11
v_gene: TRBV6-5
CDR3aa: ASSPGGSYEQY

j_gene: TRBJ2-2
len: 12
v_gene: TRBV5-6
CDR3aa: ASSLLRSTGELF

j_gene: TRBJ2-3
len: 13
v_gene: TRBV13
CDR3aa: ASSRRGVSADTQY

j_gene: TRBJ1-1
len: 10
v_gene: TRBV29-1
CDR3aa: SVPAGPSKAF

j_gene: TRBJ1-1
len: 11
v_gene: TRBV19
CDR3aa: ASIGQGVTEAF

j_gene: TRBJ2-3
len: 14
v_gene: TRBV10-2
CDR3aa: ASFPIGVQQPDTQY

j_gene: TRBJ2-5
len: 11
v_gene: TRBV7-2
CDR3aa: ASSLESEETQY

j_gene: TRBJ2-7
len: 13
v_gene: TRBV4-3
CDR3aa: ASSHLTGGQYEQY

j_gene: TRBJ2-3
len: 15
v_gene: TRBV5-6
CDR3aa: ASSPKEGDVSTDTQY

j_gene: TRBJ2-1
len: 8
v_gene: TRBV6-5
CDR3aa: ATQHGEQF

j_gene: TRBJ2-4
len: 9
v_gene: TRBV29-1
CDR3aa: SVQGTNIQY

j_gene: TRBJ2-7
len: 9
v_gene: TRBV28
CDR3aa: ASRDSYEQY

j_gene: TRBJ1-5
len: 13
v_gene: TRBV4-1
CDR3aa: ASSQGSGINQPQH

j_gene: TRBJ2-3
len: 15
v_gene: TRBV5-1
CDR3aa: ASRLDGGPLSTDTQY

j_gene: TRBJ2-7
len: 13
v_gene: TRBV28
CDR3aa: ASSLFRRDSYEQY

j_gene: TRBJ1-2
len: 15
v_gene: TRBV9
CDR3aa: ASSVAGTGASNYGYT

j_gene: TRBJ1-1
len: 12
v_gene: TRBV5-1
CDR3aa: ASSLEQPNTEAF

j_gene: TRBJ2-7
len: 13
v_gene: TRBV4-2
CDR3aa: ASSQEASESYEQY